The present T cell receptor beta chain was sequenced within a study of post-analysis software for immune sequencing data. Study-level background: The cohort encompassed relapsing-remitting, secondary progressive and progressive-relapsing multiple sclerosis disease courses. Study-wide findings and caveats: When patients were compared with controls, about five TRBV segments were more frequent, TRBV5-6, TRBV5-1 and TRBV20-1 among them. Batch-matched samples strongly co-clustered by F measure.

V lost 1 base and J lost 0; bases outside the gene matches: 8. Germline values: CDR1 DFQATT, CDR2 SNEGSKA (reference sequence). The CDR3 covers 16 residues. The TCR beta cDNA libraries contained unique molecular identifiers. Using its own MiXCR run on the PCR reads, TCRdb lists one record per CDR3 protein. The table shows approximately 460,000 distinct CDR3 sequences, with approximately 45% occurring only once. As regards this clonotype: Its antigen is as yet unknown.

V and J are TRBV20-1 and TRBJ1-1; TRBD1 agrees at 7 bases. This sequence originates from a girl aged 10 to 17 with multiple sclerosis. Sequenced material: blood. For the CDR3, the DNA is TGCAGTGCTAGAGGACAGGGTCGGGTTATGAACACTGAAGCTTTCTTT. It encodes CSARGQGRVMNTEAFF.